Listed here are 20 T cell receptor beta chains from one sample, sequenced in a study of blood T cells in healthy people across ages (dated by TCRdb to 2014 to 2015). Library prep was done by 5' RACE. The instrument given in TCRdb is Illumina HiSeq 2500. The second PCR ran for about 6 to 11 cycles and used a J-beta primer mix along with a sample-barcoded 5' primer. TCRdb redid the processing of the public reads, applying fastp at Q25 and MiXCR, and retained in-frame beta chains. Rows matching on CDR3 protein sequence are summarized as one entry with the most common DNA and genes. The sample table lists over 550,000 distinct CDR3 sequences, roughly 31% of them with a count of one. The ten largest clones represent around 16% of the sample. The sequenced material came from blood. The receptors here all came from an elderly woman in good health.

CDR3 residues: CASSLAGGRTYERYF. The CDR3 DNA follows: TGTGCCAGCAGCTTGGCCGGGGGGCGGACCTACGAGCGGTACTTC. V and J are TRBV7-2 and TRBJ2-5, with TRBD2 as a possible D gene (7 bases). The CDR3 extends over 15 amino acids. V shed 3 bases and J shed 13 bases, with 24 bases lying between them. In germline, CDR1 is SGHTA, CDR2 FQGNSA.

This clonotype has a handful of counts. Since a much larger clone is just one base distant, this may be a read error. The CDR3 nucleotides are TGTGTCAGCAGCCAAGATCATAACTATGGCTACACCTTC. Protein sequence: CVSSQDHNYGYTF. The J gene is TRBJ1-2, the V gene TRBV3-1, with D unclear. Per the germline V gene, CDR1 is LGHDT and CDR2 is YNNKEL (reference sequence). This CDR3 is 13 amino acids long.

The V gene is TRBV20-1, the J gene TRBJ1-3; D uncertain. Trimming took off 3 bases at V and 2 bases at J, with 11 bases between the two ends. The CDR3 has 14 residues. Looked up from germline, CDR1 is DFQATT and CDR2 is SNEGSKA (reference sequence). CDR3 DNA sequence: TGCAGTGCTAGCCAGGTAGAGGCTGGAAACACCATATATTTT. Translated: CSASQVEAGNTIYF.

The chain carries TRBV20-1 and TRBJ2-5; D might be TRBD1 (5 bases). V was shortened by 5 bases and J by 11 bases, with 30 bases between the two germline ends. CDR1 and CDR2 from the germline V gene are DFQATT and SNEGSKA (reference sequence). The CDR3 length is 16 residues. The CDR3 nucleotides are TGCAGTGCTCATCTGGGGCTACCCCTGTTGGGGAATGAGCAGTACTTC. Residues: CSAHLGLPLLGNEQYF.

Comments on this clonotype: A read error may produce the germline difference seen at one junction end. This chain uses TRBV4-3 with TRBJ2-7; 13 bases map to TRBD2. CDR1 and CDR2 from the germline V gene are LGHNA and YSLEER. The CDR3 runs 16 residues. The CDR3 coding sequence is TGCGCCAGCAGCCGCTCACTAGCGGGGGGGTACAATGAGCGGTACTTC. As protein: CASSRSLAGGYNERYF.

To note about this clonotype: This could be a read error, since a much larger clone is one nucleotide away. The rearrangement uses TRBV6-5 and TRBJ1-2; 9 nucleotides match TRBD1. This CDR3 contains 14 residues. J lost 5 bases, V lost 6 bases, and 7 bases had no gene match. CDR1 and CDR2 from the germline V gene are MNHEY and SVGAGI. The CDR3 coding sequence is TGTGCCAGCAGGTACGGGACAGGGATGTATGGCTACACCTTC. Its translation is CASRYGTGMYGYTF.

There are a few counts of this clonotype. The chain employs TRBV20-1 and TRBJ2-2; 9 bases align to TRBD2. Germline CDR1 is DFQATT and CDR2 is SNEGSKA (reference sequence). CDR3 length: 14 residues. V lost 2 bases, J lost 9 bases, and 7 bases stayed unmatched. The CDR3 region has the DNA TGCAGTGCTAGACCCGGGACTAGCTTCCGGGAGCTGTTTTTT. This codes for CSARPGTSFRELFF.

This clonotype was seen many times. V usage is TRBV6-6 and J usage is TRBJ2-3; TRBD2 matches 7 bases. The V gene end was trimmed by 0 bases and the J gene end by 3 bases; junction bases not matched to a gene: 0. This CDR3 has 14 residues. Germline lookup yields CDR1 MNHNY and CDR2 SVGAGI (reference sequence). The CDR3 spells CASSYSRETDTQYF. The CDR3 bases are TGTGCCAGCAGTTACTCGCGGGAGACAGATACGCAGTATTTT.

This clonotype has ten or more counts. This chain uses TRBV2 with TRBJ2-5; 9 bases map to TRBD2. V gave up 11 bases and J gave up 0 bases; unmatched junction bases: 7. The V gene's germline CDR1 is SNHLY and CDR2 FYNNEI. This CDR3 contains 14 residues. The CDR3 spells CAGSSGEYQETQYF. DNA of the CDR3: TGTGCCGGCTCTAGCGGGGAGTACCAAGAGACCCAGTACTTC.

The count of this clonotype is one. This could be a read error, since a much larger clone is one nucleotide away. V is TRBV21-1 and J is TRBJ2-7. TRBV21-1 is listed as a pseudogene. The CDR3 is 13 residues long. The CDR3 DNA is TGTGCCGGCAGCAAAGCGCCCGAATACGAGCAGTACTTC. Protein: CAGSKAPEYEQYF.

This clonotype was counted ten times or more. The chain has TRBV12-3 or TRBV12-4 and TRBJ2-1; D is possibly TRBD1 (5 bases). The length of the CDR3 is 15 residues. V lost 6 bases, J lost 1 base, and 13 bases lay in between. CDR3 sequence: CASRPLAGSYNEQFF. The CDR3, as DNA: TGTGCCAGCAGGCCCTTGGCAGGGTCCTACAATGAGCAGTTCTTC.

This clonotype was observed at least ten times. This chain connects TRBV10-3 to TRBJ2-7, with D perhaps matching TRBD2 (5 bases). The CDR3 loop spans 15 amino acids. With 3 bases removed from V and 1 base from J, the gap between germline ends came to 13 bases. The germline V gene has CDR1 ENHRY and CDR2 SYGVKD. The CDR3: CAISEPGKGSYEQYF. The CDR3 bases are TGTGCCATCAGTGAACCGGGGAAGGGATCCTACGAGCAGTACTTC.

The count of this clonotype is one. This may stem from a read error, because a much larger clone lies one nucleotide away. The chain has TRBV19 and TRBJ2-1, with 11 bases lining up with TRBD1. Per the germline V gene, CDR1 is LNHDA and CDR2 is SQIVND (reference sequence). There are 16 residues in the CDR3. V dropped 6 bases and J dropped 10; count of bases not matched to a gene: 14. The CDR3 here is CASSDLMRTGGYEQFF. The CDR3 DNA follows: TGTGCCAGTAGCGACTTAATGCGGACAGGGGGCTACGAGCAGTTCTTC.

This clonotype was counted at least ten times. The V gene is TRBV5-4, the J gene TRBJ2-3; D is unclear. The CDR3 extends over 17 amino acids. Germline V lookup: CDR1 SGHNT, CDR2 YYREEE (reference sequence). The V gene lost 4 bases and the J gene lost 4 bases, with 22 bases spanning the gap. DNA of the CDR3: TGTGCCAGCAGCGGACGGGCCATCCCGCTAGGCCCAGATACGCAGTATTTT. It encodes CASSGRAIPLGPDTQYF.

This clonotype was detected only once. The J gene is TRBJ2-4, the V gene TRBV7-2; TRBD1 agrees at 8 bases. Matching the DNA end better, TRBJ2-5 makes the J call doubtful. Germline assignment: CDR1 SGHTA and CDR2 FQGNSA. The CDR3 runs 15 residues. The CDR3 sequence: CASSFLQGARETQYF. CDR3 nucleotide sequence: TGTGCCAGCAGCTTCCTTCAGGGGGCAAGAGAGACCCAGTACTTC.

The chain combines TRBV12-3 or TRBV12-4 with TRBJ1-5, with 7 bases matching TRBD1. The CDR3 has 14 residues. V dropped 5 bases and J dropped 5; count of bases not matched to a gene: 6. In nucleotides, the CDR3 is TGTGCCAGCAGTACACAGGGGATCTATCAGCCCCAGCATTTT. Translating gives CASSTQGIYQPQHF.

The CDR3 sequence is CASRDPSGRDYNEQFF. In DNA form, the CDR3 reads TGTGCCAGCCGCGATCCCTCGGGACGAGACTACAATGAGCAGTTCTTC. This chain links TRBV2 with TRBJ2-1; TRBD1 or TRBD2 may be the D gene (5 bases each). Germline assignment: CDR1 SNHLY and CDR2 FYNNEI. Trimming took off 8 bases at V and 3 bases at J, with 20 bases between the two ends. This CDR3 has 16 residues.

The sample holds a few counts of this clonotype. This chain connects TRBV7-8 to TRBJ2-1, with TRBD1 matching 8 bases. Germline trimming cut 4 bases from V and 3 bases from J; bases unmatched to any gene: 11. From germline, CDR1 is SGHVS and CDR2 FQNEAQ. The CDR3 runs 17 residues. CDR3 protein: CASSWNRDRIFYNEQFF. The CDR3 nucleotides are TGTGCCAGCAGCTGGAACCGGGACAGGATTTTCTACAATGAGCAGTTCTTC. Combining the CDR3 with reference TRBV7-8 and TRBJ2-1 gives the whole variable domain GAGVSQSPRYKVAKRGQDVALRCDPISGHVSLFWYQQALGQGPEFLTYFQNEAQLDKSGLPSDRFFAERPEGSVSTLKIQRTQQEDSAVYLCASSWNRDRIFYNEQFFGPGTRLTVL.

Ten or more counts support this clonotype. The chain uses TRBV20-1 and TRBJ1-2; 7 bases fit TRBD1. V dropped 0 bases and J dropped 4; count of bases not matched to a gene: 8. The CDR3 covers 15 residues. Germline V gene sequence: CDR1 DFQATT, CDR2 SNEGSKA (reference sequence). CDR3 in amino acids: CSARDYRGKGYGYTF. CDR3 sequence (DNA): TGCAGTGCTAGAGATTACAGGGGCAAGGGCTATGGCTACACCTTC.

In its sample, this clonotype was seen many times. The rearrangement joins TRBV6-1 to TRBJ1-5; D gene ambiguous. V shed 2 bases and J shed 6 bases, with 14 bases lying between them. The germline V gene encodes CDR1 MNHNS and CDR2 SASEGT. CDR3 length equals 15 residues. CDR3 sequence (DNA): TGTGCCAGCAGTGAATTGGGCAGGATGGCTCAGCCCCAGCATTTT. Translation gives CASSELGRMAQPQHF.